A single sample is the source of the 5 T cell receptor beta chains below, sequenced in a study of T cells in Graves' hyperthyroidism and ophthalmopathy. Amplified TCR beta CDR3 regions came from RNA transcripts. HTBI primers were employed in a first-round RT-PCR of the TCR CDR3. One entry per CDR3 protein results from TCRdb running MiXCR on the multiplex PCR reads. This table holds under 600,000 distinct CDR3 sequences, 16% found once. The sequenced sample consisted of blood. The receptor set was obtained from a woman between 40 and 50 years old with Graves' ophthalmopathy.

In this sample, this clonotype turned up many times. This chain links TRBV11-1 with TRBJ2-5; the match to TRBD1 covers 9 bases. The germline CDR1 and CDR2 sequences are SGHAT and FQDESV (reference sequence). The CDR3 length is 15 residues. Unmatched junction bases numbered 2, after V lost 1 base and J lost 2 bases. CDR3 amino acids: CASSLGTGEQETQYF. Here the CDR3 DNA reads TGTGCCAGCAGCTTAGGGACAGGGGAGCAAGAGACCCAGTACTTC. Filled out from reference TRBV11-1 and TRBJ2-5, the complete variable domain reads EAEVAQSPRYKITEKSQAVAFWCDPISGHATLYWYRQILGQGPELLVQFQDESVVDDSQLPKDRFSAERLKGVDSTLKIQPAELGDSAMYLCASSLGTGEQETQYFGPGTRLLVL.

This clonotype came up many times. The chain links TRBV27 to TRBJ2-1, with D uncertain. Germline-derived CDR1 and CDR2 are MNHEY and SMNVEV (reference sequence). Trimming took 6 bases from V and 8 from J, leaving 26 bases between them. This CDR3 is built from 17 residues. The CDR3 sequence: CASSLKAVVVRGDEQFF. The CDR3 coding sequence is TGTGCCAGCAGCCTTAAAGCCGTAGTGGTCCGAGGCGATGAGCAGTTCTTC.

The CDR3 here is CASSQVAGALYEQYF. In nucleotides, the CDR3 is TGCGCCAGCAGCCAAGTTGCGGGGGCCCTCTACGAGCAGTACTTC. The rearrangement uses TRBV4-1 and TRBJ2-7; D is possibly TRBD2 (7 bases). The length of the CDR3 is 15 residues. The germline V and J ends were trimmed by 1 base and 3 bases, with 13 bases remaining between them. CDR1 is MGHRA and CDR2 is YSYEKL in the germline V gene.

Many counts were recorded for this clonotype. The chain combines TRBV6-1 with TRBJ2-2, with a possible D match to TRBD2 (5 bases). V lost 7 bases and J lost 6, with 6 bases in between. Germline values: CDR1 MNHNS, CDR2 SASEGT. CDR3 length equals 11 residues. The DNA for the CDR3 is TGTGCCAGCACTAGCTCCGGGGAGCTGTTTTTT. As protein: CASTSSGELFF.

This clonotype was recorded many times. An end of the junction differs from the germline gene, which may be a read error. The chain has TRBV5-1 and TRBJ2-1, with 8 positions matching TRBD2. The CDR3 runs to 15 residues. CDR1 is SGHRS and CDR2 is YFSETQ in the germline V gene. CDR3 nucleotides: TGCGCCAGCAGCCTCAGCGGGAGCTCCTACAATGAGCAGCTCTTC. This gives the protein CASSLSGSSYNEQLF.